The entry that follows covers one TCR beta chain sequence. V dropped 0 bases and J dropped 2 bases, with 5 bases sitting between them. CDR1 and CDR2 (germline): MDHEN, SYDVKM. The CDR3 totals 15 residues. Clones were sequenced by immunoSEQ multiplex PCR, and TCRdb holds only the in-frame ones, with some missing. The table lists a few hundred thousand clones, about 85% of them singletons. This sample was taken from a study of blood T cell repertoires in COVID-19. Turning to the study itself: In each case, the material was cDNA or gDNA derived from T cells, B-cell-depleted T cells, or PBMCs.

Input material: peripheral blood. The gene calls are TRBV28 and TRBJ2-6; tentative D call: TRBD2 (5 bases). The clonotype was recovered from a man aged 18 to 29 with active or convalescent COVID-19. CDR3 sequence: CASSLWGAGANVLTF. DNA for the CDR3: TGTGCCAGCAGTTTATGGGGAGCTGGGGCCAACGTCCTGACTTTC.